These T cell receptor beta chains were read from a single sample in a study of blood T cell repertoires in COVID-19. Profiled with immunoSEQ multiplex PCR; TCRdb holds only in-frame clones, not every one. The profile shows approximately 160,000 clones, 60% to 85% of them singletons. Sequences were obtained from peripheral blood. Every receptor here comes from a man aged 55 to 70 with acute or convalescent COVID-19. Both conserved end residues are part of each CDR3. A D gene is named only where the DNA matches it firmly. Part of the rows lack a size; the others show once, few, many or a class for expanded clones.

cdr3_aa,cdr3_nt,v_call,clone_size,j_call,d_call
CASSSGGPQLYEQFF,TGTGCCAGCAGTTCCGGGGGGCCGCAATTATACGAGCAGTTCTTC,TRBV27,.,TRBJ2-1,.
CASRQDRYTQETQYF,TGTGCCAGCAGACAGGACAGGTATACTCAAGAGACCCAGTACTTC,TRBV2,.,TRBJ2-5,TRBD1
CASSGGQGGADTQYF,TGCGCCAGCAGCGGAGGACAGGGGGGCGCAGATACGCAGTATTTT,TRBV5-1,.,TRBJ2-3,TRBD1
CASSYSSGIEAFF,TGTGCCAGCAGTTACTCGAGCGGAATTGAAGCTTTCTTT,TRBV6-2/TRBV6-3,once,TRBJ1-1,.
CASSLRQGYNEQFF,TGTGCCAGCAGCTTAAGACAGGGATACAATGAGCAGTTCTTC,TRBV7-9,once,TRBJ2-1,TRBD1
CASSSQTGASTEAFF,TGTGCCAGCAGCTCTCAGACAGGGGCTAGCACTGAAGCTTTCTTT,TRBV7-6,few,TRBJ1-1,TRBD1
CASSSLGGRGETQYF,TGTGCCAGCAGTTCTTTGGGGGGACGGGGGGAGACCCAGTACTTC,TRBV2,.,TRBJ2-5,.
CACKSQGAGVSF,TGTGCCTGCAAATCACAGGGGGCAGGAGTGTCATTT,TRBV30,.,TRBJ1-1,TRBD1
CAWSWSGGAGETQYF,TGTGCCTGGAGCTGGAGCGGGGGGGCCGGGGAGACCCAGTACTTC,TRBV30,.,TRBJ2-5,TRBD2
CASSPQGKYGTQYF,TGTGCCAGCAGCCCCCAGGGAAAGTACGGGACCCAGTACTTC,TRBV7-9,.,TRBJ2-5,.
CASSSYYTGGAETQYF,TGTGCCAGCAGTTCGTATTATACAGGGGGCGCGGAGACCCAGTACTTC,TRBV6-5,once,TRBJ2-5,TRBD1
CASSLTGGIAGELFF,TGTGCCAGCAGTCTAACAGGGGGCATTGCCGGGGAGCTGTTTTTT,TRBV27,once,TRBJ2-2,TRBD1
CASSKGQGNNEQFF,TGTGCCAGCAGTAAGGGACAGGGAAACAATGAGCAGTTCTTC,TRBV6-4,.,TRBJ2-1,TRBD1
CASSEASGNGGEKLFF,TGTGCCAGCAGTGAAGCGTCGGGAAACGGAGGTGAAAAACTGTTTTTT,TRBV6-1,few,TRBJ1-4,.
CARPLLWEAGANVLTF,TGTGCCAGACCCCTCCTTTGGGAGGCCGGGGCCAACGTCCTGACTTTC,TRBV18,.,TRBJ2-6,.
CATRDRVYSNQPQHF,TGTGCCACCCGGGACAGGGTCTATAGCAATCAGCCCCAGCATTTT,TRBV6-5,.,TRBJ1-5,TRBD1
CASSLVWTPTSSSYEQYF,TGCGCCAGCAGCTTGGTCTGGACTCCGACTTCGAGCTCCTACGAGCAGTACTTC,TRBV5-1,.,TRBJ2-7,.
CASSRAYTLVPSGANVLTF,TGTGCCAGCAGTCGCGCCTATACTCTCGTACCCTCTGGGGCCAACGTCCTGACTTTC,TRBV6-6,.,TRBJ2-6,.